This T cell receptor (beta chain) was identified during a study of identical twins. TCRdb analysed the 5' RACE reads with MiXCR anew, one entry per CDR3 protein. This table has approximately 680,000 distinct CDR3 sequences, about 7.6% appearing once. The sample holds a few counts of this clonotype. This same sample was also taken into another study, of yellow fever vaccine responses in identical twins.

This receptor was taken from a woman under 30 in good health. The sample consisted of PBMCs.

CDR3 DNA: TGTGCCAGCAGCCAAGATTGGGGCAGGGTGGCTTTCTTT. Protein: CASSQDWGRVAFF. V usage is TRBV3-1 and J usage is TRBJ1-1; D is possibly TRBD1 (5 bases). The V end was cut by 0 bases, the J end by 11 bases, with 13 bases between. Germline V gene sequence: CDR1 LGHDT, CDR2 YNNKEL (reference sequence). This CDR3 region has 13 residues. Based on the CDR3 plus reference TRBV3-1 and TRBJ1-1, the full variable domain is DTAVSQTPKYLVTQMGNDKSIKCEQNLGHDTMYWYKQDSKKFLKIMFSYNNKELIINETVPNRFSPKSPDKAHLNLHINSLELGDSAVYFCASSQDWGRVAFFGQGTRLTVV.